Each of the 27 T cell receptor beta chains below was sequenced from the same sample in a study of blood T cell repertoires in COVID-19. Repertoires were generated with immunoSEQ multiplex PCR, while TCRdb's copy carries only in-frame clones and drops some. This sample yields 200,000 to 300,000 clones, of which approximately 82% are seen a single time; approximately 2% belongs to the top ten. Sequenced: peripheral blood. Receptors were obtained from a man in his forties who had recovered from COVID-19.

This chain uses TRBV7-8 with TRBJ1-1; 8 positions match TRBD1. Trimming at V came to 5 bases and at J to 3 bases, leaving 14 bases not matched to a gene. The CDR3 extends over 17 amino acids. The germline CDR1 and CDR2 sequences are SGHVS and FQNEAQ. The CDR3 nucleotides are TGTGCCAGCAGCCGCAGGTTAAGACAGGGGATGGACACTGAAGCTTTCTTT. Amino acid sequence: CASSRRLRQGMDTEAFF.

V gene TRBV5-1 combines with J gene TRBJ1-2; 8 bases agree with TRBD1. Germline V gene data show CDR1 as SGHRS and CDR2 as YFSETQ. The CDR3 contains 18 residues. V trimming: 2 bases; J trimming: 2 bases; junction bases outside the gene matches: 14. The CDR3 loop is CASSFRARTGNRNYGYTF. The CDR3 nucleotides are TGCGCCAGCAGCTTTAGGGCCCGGACAGGGAATAGGAACTATGGCTACACCTTC.

This chain joins TRBV5-1 and TRBJ2-5; D is undetermined. V gave up 2 bases and J gave up 1 base, with 15 bases separating them. Looked up from germline, CDR1 is SGHRS and CDR2 is YFSETQ. CDR3 length equals 16 residues. CDR3 residues: CASSFSSVTGQETQYF. The CDR3 region has the DNA TGCGCCAGCAGCTTCTCCTCCGTTACCGGCCAAGAGACCCAGTACTTC.

This sequence joins TRBV18 and TRBJ2-1; 12 positions match TRBD2. The CDR3 has 15 residues. From germline, CDR1 is KGHSH and CDR2 LQKENI. V gave up 4 bases and J gave up 7 bases; unmatched junction bases: 5. CDR3 amino acids: CASSQTSGSPNEQFF. The CDR3 nucleotides are TGTGCCAGCTCACAGACTAGCGGGAGCCCTAATGAGCAGTTCTTC.

A single count supports this clone. The chain couples TRBV9 to TRBJ2-3, with 9 bases identical to TRBD1. The CDR3 is made up of 13 amino acids. Germline V gene lookup returns CDR1 SGDLS and CDR2 YYNGEE. After removal of 2 bases from V and 5 bases from J, the junction contained 0 bases not matched to a gene. In nucleotides, the CDR3 is TGTGCCAGCAGCGTGGGACAGGGAGATACGCAGTATTTT. As protein: CASSVGQGDTQYF. The entire variable domain, with the rest obtained from reference TRBV9 and TRBJ2-3, is as follows: DSGVTQTPKHLITATGQRVTLRCSPRSGDLSVYWYQQSLDQGLQFLIQYYNGEERAKGNILERFSAQQFPDLHSELNLSSLELGDSALYFCASSVGQGDTQYFGPGTRLTVL.

The rearrangement joins TRBV6-6 to TRBJ2-3, with D maybe TRBD1 (6 bases). The V gene's germline CDR1 is MNHNY and CDR2 SVGAGI (reference sequence). The V gene lost 4 bases and the J gene lost 8 bases, with 19 bases spanning the gap. CDR3 size: 15 residues. The CDR3 is CASSSATGLKPTQYF. The CDR3, as DNA: TGTGCCAGCAGTTCCGCAACAGGGTTGAAGCCTACGCAGTATTTT.

The chain joins TRBV6-5 to TRBJ1-1; a possible D gene is TRBD1 (5 bases). V lost 10 bases, J lost 4 bases, and 10 bases lay in between. Looked up from germline, CDR1 is MNHEY and CDR2 is SVGAGI. This CDR3 has 11 amino acids. The CDR3 DNA reads TGTGCCACGGGGGAGACCACTGAAGCTTTCTTT. Residues: CATGETTEAFF.

V usage is TRBV29-1 and J usage is TRBJ2-7, with a possible D match to TRBD1 (5 bases). This CDR3 has 12 residues. The germline V gene has CDR1 SQVTM and CDR2 ANQGSEA. V was pared by 5 bases and J by 3 bases, with 11 bases between. The CDR3 here is CSVNQGDYEQYF. In nucleotides, the CDR3 is TGCAGCGTTAACCAGGGTGACTACGAGCAGTACTTC.

This chain links TRBV5-1 with TRBJ2-5; 7 nucleotides agree with TRBD1. Germline CDR1 SGHRS, CDR2 YFSETQ. CDR3 size: 16 residues. The V segment lost 2 bases and the J segment 5 bases; nucleotides outside the gene matches: 12. The CDR3: CASSFAGTDSVETQYF. The CDR3, as DNA: TGCGCCAGCAGCTTTGCCGGGACAGACTCCGTGGAGACCCAGTACTTC. The full variable domain, in which reference TRBV5-1 and TRBJ2-5 provide the parts outside the CDR3, is KAGVTQTPRYLIKTRGQQVTLSCSPISGHRSVSWYQQTPGQGLQFLFEYFSETQRNKGNFPGRFSGRQFSNSRSEMNVSTLELGDSALYLCASSFAGTDSVETQYFGPGTRLLVL.

The chain joins TRBV7-2 to TRBJ2-1; D is unresolved. This CDR3 has 14 residues. Trimming took off 5 bases at V and 0 bases at J, with 8 bases between the two ends. Germline V gene data show CDR1 as SGHTA and CDR2 as FQGNSA. CDR3 sequence reads: CASSNNPSYNEQFF. CDR3 nucleotide sequence: TGTGCCAGCAGCAACAACCCCTCCTACAATGAGCAGTTCTTC. The whole variable domain, filled in from reference TRBV7-2 and TRBJ2-1, reads GAGVSQSPSNKVTEKGKDVELRCDPISGHTALYWYRQSLGQGLEFLIYFQGNSAPDKSGLPSDRFSAERTGGSVSTLTIQRTQQEDSAVYLCASSNNPSYNEQFFGPGTRLTVL.

This clone occurred a few times. This chain links TRBV13 with TRBJ2-5; possibly TRBD2 for D (6 bases). The CDR3 is 13 amino acids. V gave up 5 bases and J gave up 7 bases, with 14 bases separating them. Germline CDR1 PRHDT, CDR2 FYEKMQ (reference sequence). The CDR3 here is CASSRGTAGTQYF. In DNA form, the CDR3 reads TGTGCCAGCAGCCGAGGGACTGCGGGGACCCAGTACTTC.

V and J are TRBV2 and TRBJ2-7; 9 bases are shared with TRBD2. Germline V gene sequence: CDR1 SNHLY, CDR2 FYNNEI. The CDR3 length is 13 residues. Losses at the gene ends were 6 bases for V and 2 bases for J; bases not matched to a gene: 2. The CDR3, as DNA: TGTGCCAGCAGGCTAGCGGGACCCTACGAGCAGTACTTC. Amino acids: CASRLAGPYEQYF.

This clone was observed a few times. This rearrangement joins TRBV6-5 to TRBJ2-7; a possible D gene is TRBD1 (6 bases). CDR1 MNHEY and CDR2 SVGAGI come from the germline V gene. This CDR3 region has 15 residues. V lost 6 bases, J lost 5 bases, and 20 bases lay in between. The CDR3 coding sequence is TGTGCCAGCAGCCAGACAGTGGGCAGGGGCCACGAGCAGTACTTC. Its translation: CASSQTVGRGHEQYF.

This chain joins TRBV3-1 (or the pseudogene TRBV3-2) and TRBJ2-7; perhaps TRBD2 as D (5 bases). Looked up from germline, CDR1 is LGHDT and CDR2 is YNNKEL (reference sequence). This CDR3 is 12 amino acids long. Trimming removed 0 bases from V and 10 bases from J, with 10 bases in between. The CDR3 nucleotides are TGTGCCAGCAGCCAAGATCTCCGGGGACAGTACTTC. Translating gives CASSQDLRGQYF.

The V and J genes are TRBV5-4 and TRBJ2-7, with a possible D match to TRBD1 (5 bases). The V and J ends lost 2 bases and 2 bases respectively, with 11 bases between them. Germline loops: CDR1 SGHNT, CDR2 YYREEE (reference sequence). This CDR3 spans 14 amino acids. CDR3 protein: CASSFAGSPYEQYF. CDR3 nucleotide sequence: TGTGCCAGCAGCTTCGCAGGGTCTCCCTACGAGCAGTACTTC.

Only a few counts were recorded for this clone. The chain recombines TRBV9 with TRBJ2-1, with D perhaps matching TRBD2 (6 bases). The V and J ends lost 0 bases and 4 bases respectively, with 11 bases between them. The CDR3 length is 15 residues. Germline loops: CDR1 SGDLS, CDR2 YYNGEE. CDR3 loop: CASSVEAGIYNEQFF. The CDR3 nucleotides read TGTGCCAGCAGCGTAGAAGCGGGTATATACAATGAGCAGTTCTTC. Based on the CDR3 plus reference TRBV9 and TRBJ2-1, the full variable domain is DSGVTQTPKHLITATGQRVTLRCSPRSGDLSVYWYQQSLDQGLQFLIQYYNGEERAKGNILERFSAQQFPDLHSELNLSSLELGDSALYFCASSVEAGIYNEQFFGPGTRLTVL.

The chain joins TRBV6-5 to TRBJ2-7; no definite D call. This CDR3 has 15 amino acids. Germline CDR1 MNHEY, CDR2 SVGAGI. V lost 0 bases, J lost 7 bases, and 16 bases lay in between. The DNA of the CDR3 is TGTGCCAGCAGTTACTCGAGAGTATTATCCCTAGAGCAGTACTTC. Amino acid sequence: CASSYSRVLSLEQYF.

The chain is built from TRBV19 and TRBJ1-5, with D perhaps matching TRBD1 (5 bases). The CDR3 extends over 14 amino acids. Germline CDR1 reads LNHDA; CDR2 reads SQIVND (reference sequence). V was shortened by 3 bases and J by 2 bases, with 8 bases between the two germline ends. The CDR3 protein is CASSISGRNQPQHF. CDR3 sequence (DNA): TGTGCCAGTAGTATCTCAGGGCGCAATCAGCCCCAGCATTTT.

The chain has TRBV10-1 and TRBJ2-7, with D possibly matching TRBD2 (5 bases). Germline CDR1 is WNHNN and CDR2 is SYGVQD (reference sequence). The CDR3 extends over 15 amino acids. V lost 2 bases and J lost 5, with 16 bases in between. CDR3 in DNA: TGCGCCAGCAGTGAGGGGTTGGTCGGGGTCAACGAGCAGTACTTC. Translation: CASSEGLVGVNEQYF.

This clone was detected only once. The rearrangement joins TRBV2 to TRBJ2-7; perhaps TRBD2 as D (5 bases). CDR1 is SNHLY, CDR2 FYNNEI, per germline. This CDR3 region has 14 residues. V shed 6 bases and J shed 2 bases, with 14 bases lying between them. CDR3 loop: CASSFISGTYEQYF. CDR3 in DNA: TGTGCCAGCAGCTTCATTTCCGGGACCTACGAGCAGTACTTC. Complete variable domain (other parts from reference TRBV2 and TRBJ2-7): EPEVTQTPSHQVTQMGQEVILRCVPISNHLYFYWYRQILGQKVEFLVSFYNNEISEKSEIFDDQFSVERPDGSNFTLKIRSTKLEDSAMYFCASSFISGTYEQYFGPGTRLTVT.

The rearrangement joins TRBV9 to TRBJ2-3; unclear D gene. The CDR3 spans 13 residues. The germline V and J ends were trimmed by 4 bases and 6 bases, with 12 bases remaining between them. CDR1 and CDR2 (germline): SGDLS, YYNGEE. The DNA for the CDR3 is TGTGCCAGCAGCTCCCAGGTTGCCGATACGCAGTATTTT. Amino acids: CASSSQVADTQYF.

This clone was recorded only once. CDR3 protein: CASKPTGGLTSPLHF. The CDR3, as DNA: TGCGCCAGTAAACCAACAGGGGGCTTGACTTCACCCCTCCACTTT. This chain joins TRBV5-1 and TRBJ1-6; TRBD1 aligns across 9 bases. This CDR3 spans 15 amino acids. Per germline, CDR1 SGHRS and CDR2 YFSETQ. Unmatched junction bases numbered 12, after V lost 8 bases and J lost 9 bases.

This sequence joins TRBV12-5 and TRBJ2-1; weak D call: TRBD2 (7 bases). The CDR3 is made up of 16 amino acids. From germline, CDR1 is LGHNT and CDR2 FRNRAP. With 0 bases removed from V and 8 bases from J, the gap between germline ends came to 17 bases. The CDR3 loop reads CASGLVTGGRGDEQFF. The CDR3 DNA reads as TGTGCTAGTGGTTTGGTAACGGGGGGCCGGGGGGATGAGCAGTTCTTC.

This chain connects TRBV19 to TRBJ2-3, with 7 bases lining up with TRBD2. Germline lookup yields CDR1 LNHDA and CDR2 SQIVND (reference sequence). This CDR3 contains 14 residues. V gave up 5 bases and J gave up 2 bases; unmatched junction bases: 4. The CDR3 loop reads CASSGAGSTDTQYF. The CDR3 nucleotides read TGTGCCAGTAGTGGAGCGGGGTCCACAGATACGCAGTATTTT.

J is TRBJ1-2 and V is TRBV6-2 or TRBV6-3; a possible D gene is TRBD1 (5 bases). This CDR3 comprises 12 residues. The germline V and J ends were trimmed by 4 bases and 9 bases, with 12 bases remaining between them. CDR1 and CDR2 from the germline V gene are MNHEY and SVGEGT. The CDR3: CASSFPGGSYTF. In DNA form, the CDR3 reads TGTGCCAGCAGTTTCCCGGGGGGGAGCTACACCTTC.

The chain carries TRBV12-3 or TRBV12-4 and TRBJ2-1; 7 bases map to TRBD2. V dropped 6 bases and J dropped 9; count of bases not matched to a gene: 8. This CDR3 has 13 amino acids. Here the CDR3 DNA reads TGTGCCAGCAGCCCGACTAGCAATGGTGAGCAGTTCTTC. Its translation: CASSPTSNGEQFF.

This clone was recorded a few times. The rearrangement uses TRBV4-1 and TRBJ2-7, with 8 bases lining up with TRBD1. Per germline, CDR1 MGHRA and CDR2 YSYEKL. The CDR3 contains 15 residues. With 4 bases clipped from V and 2 bases from J, the junction kept 7 bases outside the gene matches. CDR3 residues: CASSPRTGLTYEQYF. The CDR3 region has the DNA TGCGCCAGCAGCCCTCGGACAGGGCTAACCTACGAGCAGTACTTC.